The clone carrying this TCR beta chain has at least ten counts. The data stem from a study of T cells in Graves' hyperthyroidism and ophthalmopathy. The CDR3 loop spans 15 amino acids. Germline CDR1 reads SGHRS; CDR2 reads YFSETQ. V gave up 4 bases and J gave up 1 base; unmatched junction bases: 3. Amplified TCR beta CDR3 regions derived from RNA transcripts. An initial round of RT-PCR targeting the TCR CDR3 relied on the HTBI primer set. TCRdb re-analysed the multiplex PCR reads in MiXCR, keeping a single row per CDR3 protein. This table holds about 350,000 distinct CDR3 sequences, 15% to 20% found once.

The sequence came from a young woman with Graves' hyperthyroidism. The specimen sequenced was blood. The chain joins TRBV5-1 to TRBJ2-7, with TRBD2 identical over 12 bases. The CDR3 nucleotides read TGCGCCAGCAGCATGACTAGCGGGGGTTCCTACGAGCAGTACTTC. It translates to CASSMTSGGSYEQYF.